These 11 T cell receptor beta chains came from one sample sequenced in a study of T cell responses to AZD1222 COVID-19 vaccine. Assay: immunoSEQ multiplex PCR; the TCRdb copy retains only in-frame clones and omits some. This repertoire shows roughly 120,000 clones, approximately 89% found once; its top ten account for 4.4%. The sample was peripheral blood, taken on day 0 of AZD1222 vaccination. These receptors were obtained from an adult in good health.

The CDR3 protein is CASSRDRDGYGYTF. CDR3 sequence (DNA): TGTGCCAGTAGCAGGGACAGGGATGGCTATGGCTACACCTTC. The chain recombines TRBV19 with TRBJ1-2; 9 bases match TRBD1. The CDR3 loop spans 14 amino acids. Per the germline V gene, CDR1 is LNHDA and CDR2 is SQIVND (reference sequence). V gave up 6 bases and J gave up 4 bases; unmatched junction bases: 6.

V usage is TRBV7-2 and J usage is TRBJ2-7; TRBD2 is a possible D gene (7 bases). Germline V gene data show CDR1 as SGHTA and CDR2 as FQGNSA. V lost 1 base, J lost 3 bases, and 19 bases lay in between. The CDR3 runs 17 residues. CDR3 DNA sequence: TGTGCCAGCAGCTTAGGTGGACTCAAGGGGGGGAGCTACGAGCAGTACTTC. Translating gives CASSLGGLKGGSYEQYF. Based on the CDR3 plus reference TRBV7-2 and TRBJ2-7, the full variable domain is GAGVSQSPSNKVTEKGKDVELRCDPISGHTALYWYRQSLGQGLEFLIYFQGNSAPDKSGLPSDRFSAERTGGSVSTLTIQRTQQEDSAVYLCASSLGGLKGGSYEQYFGPGTRLTVT.

This chain connects TRBV7-2 to TRBJ2-2; 9 bases fit TRBD1. The junction had 7 bases not matched to a gene; V was cut back by 5 bases and J by 6 bases. Germline CDR1 is SGHTA and CDR2 is FQGNSA. There are 15 residues in the CDR3. CDR3 nucleotide sequence: TGTGCCAGCAGCGAACAGGGGGCATTGGCCGGGGAGCTGTTTTTT. This sequence encodes CASSEQGALAGELFF.

The chain uses TRBV2 and TRBJ2-5; D is perhaps TRBD2 (5 bases). Trimming pared 6 bases from V and 1 base from J, leaving 9 bases between. The CDR3 is 13 amino acids. Germline V gene data show CDR1 as SNHLY and CDR2 as FYNNEI. The CDR3 coding sequence is TGTGCCAGCAGGGGAACTAGCCAAGAGACCCAGTACTTC. Translating it yields CASRGTSQETQYF.

The chain combines TRBV27 with TRBJ2-1; TRBD2 matches at 7 bases. This CDR3 comprises 17 residues. Germline CDR1 MNHEY, CDR2 SMNVEV (reference sequence). Losses at the gene ends were 0 bases for V and 2 bases for J; bases not matched to a gene: 7. The CDR3 sequence is CASSLSSTGTTYNEQFF. In nucleotides, the CDR3 is TGTGCCAGCAGTTTATCTTCAACCGGGACTACCTACAATGAGCAGTTCTTC.

The chain joins TRBV7-9 to TRBJ2-1; 10 nucleotides align to TRBD2. This CDR3 has 13 residues. Germline-derived CDR1 and CDR2 are SEHNR and FQNEAQ (reference sequence). V trimming: 5 bases; J trimming: 7 bases; junction bases outside the gene matches: 2. This CDR3 is CASSPSGRNEQFF. CDR3 in DNA: TGTGCCAGCAGCCCTAGCGGGAGAAATGAGCAGTTCTTC.

The chain links TRBV29-1 to TRBJ2-7; 7 bases align to TRBD1. The germline V gene encodes CDR1 SQVTM and CDR2 ANQGSEA. V shed 6 bases and J 9 bases; nucleotides not matched to a gene: 14. The CDR3 is 13 amino acids. The CDR3 DNA reads as TGCAGCGTGGCCCGGGAACAGGGGTTTACGCAGTACTTC. It codes for CSVAREQGFTQYF.

The chain couples TRBV19 to TRBJ1-6, with a possible D match to TRBD1 (5 bases). The CDR3 is 13 amino acids. The germline V gene has CDR1 LNHDA and CDR2 SQIVND (reference sequence). Trimming cost V 7 bases and J 8 bases, with 12 bases left between them. CDR3 DNA sequence: TGTGCCAGTAAATGGGGAGGGGATTCACCCCTCCACTTT. It yields the protein CASKWGGDSPLHF.

In this sample, this clone turned up a few times. The rearrangement links TRBV29-1 to TRBJ1-2; D perhaps matches TRBD1 (5 bases). This CDR3 has 13 amino acids. Germline CDR1 is SQVTM and CDR2 is ANQGSEA. The V gene lost 4 bases and the J gene lost 5 bases, with 14 bases spanning the gap. CDR3 in amino acids: CSVVGETAYGYTF. The CDR3 nucleotides read TGCAGCGTTGTAGGTGAGACAGCTTATGGCTACACCTTC.

The chain has TRBV3-1 (or the pseudogene TRBV3-2) and TRBJ1-1; D unresolved. The germline V gene encodes CDR1 LGHDT and CDR2 YNNKEL (reference sequence). The CDR3 is 14 residues long. Trimming removed 4 bases at V and 1 base at J, with 10 bases between. The CDR3 region is CASSLYGGNTEAFF. CDR3 coding DNA: TGTGCCAGCAGCCTATACGGAGGGAACACTGAAGCTTTCTTT.

This sequence joins TRBV7-9 and TRBJ2-5; TRBD1 is a possible D gene (6 bases). The CDR3 contains 13 residues. CDR1 SEHNR and CDR2 FQNEAQ come from the germline V gene (reference sequence). Trimming left V 4 bases short and J 5 bases short, with 11 bases between. The CDR3 spells CASSSQGVETQYF. The DNA for the CDR3 is TGTGCCAGCAGCTCACAGGGAGTGGAGACCCAGTACTTC.